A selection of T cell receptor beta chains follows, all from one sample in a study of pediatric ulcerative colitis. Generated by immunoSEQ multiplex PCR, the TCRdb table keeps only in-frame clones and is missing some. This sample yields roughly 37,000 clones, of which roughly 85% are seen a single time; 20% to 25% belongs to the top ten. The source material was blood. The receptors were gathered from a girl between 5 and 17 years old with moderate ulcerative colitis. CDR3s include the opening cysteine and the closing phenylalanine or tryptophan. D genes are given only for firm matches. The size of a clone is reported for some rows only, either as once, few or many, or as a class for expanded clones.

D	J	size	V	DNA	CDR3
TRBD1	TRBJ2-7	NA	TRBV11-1	TGTGCCAGCAGCGCCCGGACAGGGACAGCCTACGAGCAGTACTTC	CASSARTGTAYEQYF
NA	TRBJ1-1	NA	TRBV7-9	TGTGCCAGCAGCTCTCTCAGGGGAAGCACTGAAGCTTTCTTT	CASSSLRGSTEAFF
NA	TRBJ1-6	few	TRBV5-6	TGTGCCAGCAGGGTTTGGGGTTCACCCCTCCACTTT	CASRVWGSPLHF
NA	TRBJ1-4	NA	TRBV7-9	TGTGCCAGCAGCTTCCCAAGCACAACTAATGAAAAACTGTTTTTT	CASSFPSTTNEKLFF
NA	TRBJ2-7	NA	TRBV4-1	TGCGCCAGCAGCCTGACTTGGAGCTCCTACGAGCAGTACTTC	CASSLTWSSYEQYF
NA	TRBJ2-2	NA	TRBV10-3	TGTGCCATCAGTCACAGGACCGGGGAGCTGTTTTTT	CAISHRTGELFF
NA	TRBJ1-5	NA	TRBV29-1	TGCAGCGTTTTAGGGGAAAATCAGCCCCAGCATTTT	CSVLGENQPQHF
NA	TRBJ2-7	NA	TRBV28	TGTGCCAGCAGTTCCATCGGTAGCTCCTACGAGCAGTACTTC	CASSSIGSSYEQYF
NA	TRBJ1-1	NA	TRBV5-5	TGTGCCAGCAGCTTGGCAGGGATTGGCACTGAAGCTTTCTTT	CASSLAGIGTEAFF
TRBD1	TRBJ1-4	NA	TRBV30	TGTGCCTACGACCCGACAGGGGGCCGTGAAAAACTGTTTTTT	CAYDPTGGREKLFF
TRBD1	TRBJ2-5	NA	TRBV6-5	TGTGCCAGCGCCCCAAGGACAGGAGTTATTGAGACCCAGTACTTC	CASAPRTGVIETQYF
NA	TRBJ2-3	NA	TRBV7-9	TGTGCCAGCAGCTTCGGGGTGGATTCAGGAGGCACAGATACGCAGTATTTT	CASSFGVDSGGTDTQYF
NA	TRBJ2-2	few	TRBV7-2	TGTGCCAGCAGCGGACGGGACGGAGCGAACACCGGGGAGCTGTTTTTT	CASSGRDGANTGELFF
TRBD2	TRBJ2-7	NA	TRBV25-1	TGTGCCAGCAGTGAATGGGAACTAGCGGGGGTTTCCTACGAGCAGTACTTC	CASSEWELAGVSYEQYF
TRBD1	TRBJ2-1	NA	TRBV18	TGTGCCAGCTCACCACTTCCGGGACAGCCCTACAATGAGCAGTTCTTC	CASSPLPGQPYNEQFF
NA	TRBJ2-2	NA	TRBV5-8	TGTGCCAGCAGCTACGCAAACACCGGGGAGCTGTTTTTT	CASSYANTGELFF
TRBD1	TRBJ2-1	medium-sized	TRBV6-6	TGTGCCAGCAGTTACACCGGGGACAGGCAGTTCTTC	CASSYTGDRQFF
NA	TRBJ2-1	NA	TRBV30	TGTGCCTGGGCGGGTGGGGATGAGCAGTTCTTC	CAWAGGDEQFF